Following are 2 T cell receptor beta chains from one sample sequenced in a study of beta chain features in type 1 diabetes. Expressed TCRB transcripts were sequenced, since all the RNA that had been isolated was reverse transcribed. Data came from immunoSEQ multiplex PCR; TCRdb stores just in-frame clones and leaves some out. The repertoire holds around 430,000 clones, with 30% as singletons. The sequenced sample consisted of naive CD4+ T cells from blood. The source of these receptors is a man between 18 and 29 years old in good health.

This clone was seen a few times. In DNA form, the CDR3 reads TGTGCCACCAGCAGATTAGCGGGAGGTCACTACGAGCAGTACTTC. This gives the protein CATSRLAGGHYEQYF. The chain employs TRBV15 and TRBJ2-7; 10 bases fit TRBD2. Trimming took 2 bases from V and 3 from J; bases not matched to a gene: 4. The CDR3 spans 15 residues. The germline gives CDR1 LNHNV, CDR2 YYDKDF (reference sequence).

This chain links TRBV29-1 with TRBJ2-1; 15 nucleotides line up with TRBD2. Losses at the gene ends were 6 bases for V and 7 bases for J; bases not matched to a gene: 4. Germline CDR1 and CDR2: SQVTM and ANQGSEA. The CDR3 covers 14 residues. CDR3 sequence: CSVLGTSGRNEQFF. The CDR3 coding sequence is TGCAGCGTCCTCGGGACTAGCGGGAGGAATGAGCAGTTCTTC.